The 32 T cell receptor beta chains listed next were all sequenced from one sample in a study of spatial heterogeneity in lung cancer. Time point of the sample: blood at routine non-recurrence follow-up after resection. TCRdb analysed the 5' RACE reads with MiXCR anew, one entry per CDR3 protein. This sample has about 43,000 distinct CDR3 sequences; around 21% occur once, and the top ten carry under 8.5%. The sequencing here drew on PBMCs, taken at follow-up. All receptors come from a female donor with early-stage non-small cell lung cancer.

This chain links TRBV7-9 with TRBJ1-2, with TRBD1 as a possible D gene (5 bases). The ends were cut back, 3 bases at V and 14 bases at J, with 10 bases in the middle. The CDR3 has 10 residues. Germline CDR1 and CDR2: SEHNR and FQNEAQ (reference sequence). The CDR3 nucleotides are TGTGCCAGCAGCTTGGCTGGGGCTACCTTC. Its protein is CASSLAGATF.

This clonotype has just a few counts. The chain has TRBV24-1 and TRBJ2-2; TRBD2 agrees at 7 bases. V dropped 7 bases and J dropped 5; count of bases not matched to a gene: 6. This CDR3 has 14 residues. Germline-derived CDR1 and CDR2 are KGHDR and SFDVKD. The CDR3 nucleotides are TGTGCCACCAGGAGACTAGCTGGGACCGGGGAGCTGTTTTTT. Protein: CATRRLAGTGELFF.

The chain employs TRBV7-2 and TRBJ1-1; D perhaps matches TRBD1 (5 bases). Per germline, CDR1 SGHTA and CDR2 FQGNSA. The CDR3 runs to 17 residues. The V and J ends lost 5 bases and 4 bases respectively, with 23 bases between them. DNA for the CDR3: TGTGCCAGCAGCCCCCTAATCCGACAGAAAACCATCACTGAAGCTTTCTTT. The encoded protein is CASSPLIRQKTITEAFF. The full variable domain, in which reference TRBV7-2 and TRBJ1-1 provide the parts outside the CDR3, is GAGVSQSPSNKVTEKGKDVELRCDPISGHTALYWYRQSLGQGLEFLIYFQGNSAPDKSGLPSDRFSAERTGGSVSTLTIQRTQQEDSAVYLCASSPLIRQKTITEAFFGQGTRLTVV.

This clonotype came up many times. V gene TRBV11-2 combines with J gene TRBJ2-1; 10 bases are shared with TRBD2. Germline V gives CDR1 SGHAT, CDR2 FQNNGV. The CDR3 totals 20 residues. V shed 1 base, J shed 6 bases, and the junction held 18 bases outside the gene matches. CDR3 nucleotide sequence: TGTGCCAGCAGCTTAGCGGCCATCCCCCTTAGCGGGGGGCTACTCAATGAGCAGTTCTTC. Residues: CASSLAAIPLSGGLLNEQFF.

The CDR3 region has the DNA TGTGCCAGCAGCTTGGCCGGGGACTCTGGCTACACCTTC. Protein product: CASSLAGDSGYTF. The gene calls are TRBV2 and TRBJ1-2; D may be TRBD1 (5 bases). V was cut by 6 bases and J by 7 bases, with 15 bases left in between. Per the germline V gene, CDR1 is SNHLY and CDR2 is FYNNEI. The CDR3 sequence is 13 residues long.

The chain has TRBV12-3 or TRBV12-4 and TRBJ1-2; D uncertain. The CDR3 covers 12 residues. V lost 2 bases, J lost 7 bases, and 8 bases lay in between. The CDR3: CASSLFVGGYTF. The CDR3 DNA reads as TGTGCCAGCAGTTTATTCGTGGGTGGCTACACCTTC.

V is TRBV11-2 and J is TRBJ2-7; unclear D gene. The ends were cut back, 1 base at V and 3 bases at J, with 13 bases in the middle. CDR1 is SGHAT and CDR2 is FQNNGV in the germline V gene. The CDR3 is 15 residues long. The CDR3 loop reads CASSLAGSEIYEQYF. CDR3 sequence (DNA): TGTGCCAGCAGCTTAGCTGGCAGTGAAATCTACGAGCAGTACTTC.

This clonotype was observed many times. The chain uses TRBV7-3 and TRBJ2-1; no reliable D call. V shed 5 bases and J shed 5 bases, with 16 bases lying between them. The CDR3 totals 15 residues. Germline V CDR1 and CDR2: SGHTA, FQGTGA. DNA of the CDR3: TGTGCCAGCAGCCCGCTAGGGTCGTCAAACAATGAGCAGTTCTTC. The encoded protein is CASSPLGSSNNEQFF.

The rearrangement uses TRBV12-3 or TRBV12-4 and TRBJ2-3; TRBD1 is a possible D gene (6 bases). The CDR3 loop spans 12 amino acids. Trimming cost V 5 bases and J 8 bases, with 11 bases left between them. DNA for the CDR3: TGTGCCAGCAGTCGGGTGGGGGCTACGCAGTATTTT. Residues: CASSRVGATQYF.

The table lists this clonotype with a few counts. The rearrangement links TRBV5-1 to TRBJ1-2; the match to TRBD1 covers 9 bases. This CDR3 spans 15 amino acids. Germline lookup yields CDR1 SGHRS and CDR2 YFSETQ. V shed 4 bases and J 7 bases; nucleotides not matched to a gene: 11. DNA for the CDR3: TGCGCCAGCAGCAAAGACCCACAGGGGGCGAGTGGCTACACCTTC. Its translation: CASSKDPQGASGYTF.

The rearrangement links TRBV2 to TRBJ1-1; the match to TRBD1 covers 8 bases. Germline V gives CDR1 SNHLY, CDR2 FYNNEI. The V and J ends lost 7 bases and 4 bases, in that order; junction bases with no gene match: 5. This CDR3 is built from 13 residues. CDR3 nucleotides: TGTGCCAGCACCGAAGACAGGGGCACTGAAGCTTTCTTT. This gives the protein CASTEDRGTEAFF.

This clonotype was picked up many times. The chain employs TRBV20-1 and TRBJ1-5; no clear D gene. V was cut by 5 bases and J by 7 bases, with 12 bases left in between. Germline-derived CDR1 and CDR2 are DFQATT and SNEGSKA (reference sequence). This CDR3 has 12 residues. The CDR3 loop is CSALHRGQPQHF. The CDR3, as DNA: TGCAGTGCTCTACACAGAGGGCAGCCCCAGCATTTT.

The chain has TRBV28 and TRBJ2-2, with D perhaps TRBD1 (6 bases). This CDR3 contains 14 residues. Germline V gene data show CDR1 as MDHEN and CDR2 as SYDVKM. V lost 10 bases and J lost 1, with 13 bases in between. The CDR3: CAIGTTGNTGELFF. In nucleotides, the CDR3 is TGTGCCATTGGAACGACAGGGAACACCGGGGAGCTGTTTTTT.

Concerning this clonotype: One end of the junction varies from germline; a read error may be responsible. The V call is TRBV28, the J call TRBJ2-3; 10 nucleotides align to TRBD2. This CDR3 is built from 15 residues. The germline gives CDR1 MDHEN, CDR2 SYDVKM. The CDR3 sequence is CVSKGSGRNTDTQYF. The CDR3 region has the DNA TGTGTCAGCAAAGGTAGCGGGAGGAACACAGATACGCAGTATTTT.

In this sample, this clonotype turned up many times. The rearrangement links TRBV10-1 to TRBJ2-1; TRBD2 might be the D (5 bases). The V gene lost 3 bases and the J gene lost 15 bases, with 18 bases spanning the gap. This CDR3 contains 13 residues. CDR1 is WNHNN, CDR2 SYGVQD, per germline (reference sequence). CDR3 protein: CASSDPWTPKLFF. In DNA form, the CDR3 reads TGCGCCAGCAGTGACCCATGGACTCCGAAGTTGTTCTTC.

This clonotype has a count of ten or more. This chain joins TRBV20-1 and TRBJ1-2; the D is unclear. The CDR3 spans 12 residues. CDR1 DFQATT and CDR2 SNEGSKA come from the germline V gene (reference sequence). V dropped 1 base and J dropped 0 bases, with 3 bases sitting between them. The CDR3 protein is CSARVTNYGYTF. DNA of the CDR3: TGCAGTGCTAGAGTAACTAACTATGGCTACACCTTC.

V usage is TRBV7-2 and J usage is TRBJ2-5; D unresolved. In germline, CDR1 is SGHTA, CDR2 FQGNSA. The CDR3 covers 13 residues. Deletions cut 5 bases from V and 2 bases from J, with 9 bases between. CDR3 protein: CASSPLIQETQYF. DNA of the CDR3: TGTGCCAGCAGCCCCCTGATTCAAGAGACCCAGTACTTC.

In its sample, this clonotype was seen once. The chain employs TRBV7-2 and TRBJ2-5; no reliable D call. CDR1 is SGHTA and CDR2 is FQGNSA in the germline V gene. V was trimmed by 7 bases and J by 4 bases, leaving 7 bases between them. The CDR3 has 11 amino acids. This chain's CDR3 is CASKRGETQYF. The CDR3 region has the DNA TGTGCCAGCAAGCGAGGAGAGACCCAGTACTTC. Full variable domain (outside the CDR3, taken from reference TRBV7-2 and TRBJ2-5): GAGVSQSPSNKVTEKGKDVELRCDPISGHTALYWYRQSLGQGLEFLIYFQGNSAPDKSGLPSDRFSAERTGGSVSTLTIQRTQQEDSAVYLCASKRGETQYFGPGTRLLVL.

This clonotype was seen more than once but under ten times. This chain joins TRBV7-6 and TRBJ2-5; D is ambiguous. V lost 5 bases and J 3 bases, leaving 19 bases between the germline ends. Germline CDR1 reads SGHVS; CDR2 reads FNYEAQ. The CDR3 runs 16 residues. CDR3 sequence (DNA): TGTGCCAGCAGCCTTCCCCGACATGGCGCTAAAGAGACCCAGTACTTC. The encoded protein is CASSLPRHGAKETQYF.

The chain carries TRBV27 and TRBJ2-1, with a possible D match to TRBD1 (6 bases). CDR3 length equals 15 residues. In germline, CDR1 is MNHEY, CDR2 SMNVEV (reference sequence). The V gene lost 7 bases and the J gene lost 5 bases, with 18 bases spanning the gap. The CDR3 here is CASTRTGTNNNEQFF. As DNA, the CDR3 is TGTGCCAGCACAAGAACCGGGACAAACAACAATGAGCAGTTCTTC.

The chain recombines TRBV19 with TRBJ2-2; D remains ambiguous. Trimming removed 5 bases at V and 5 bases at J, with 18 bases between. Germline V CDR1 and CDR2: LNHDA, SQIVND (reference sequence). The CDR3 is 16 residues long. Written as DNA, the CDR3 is TGTGCCAGTAGTCGAAGAAGGGTAGTTCAAACCGGGGAGCTGTTTTTT. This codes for CASSRRRVVQTGELFF.

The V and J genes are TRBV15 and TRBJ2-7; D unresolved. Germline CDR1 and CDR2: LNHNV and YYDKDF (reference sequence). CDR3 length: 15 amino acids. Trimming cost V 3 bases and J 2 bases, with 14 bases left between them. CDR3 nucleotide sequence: TGTGCCACCAGCAGGAGCCAGTCCGAAACCTACGAGCAGTACTTC. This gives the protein CATSRSQSETYEQYF.

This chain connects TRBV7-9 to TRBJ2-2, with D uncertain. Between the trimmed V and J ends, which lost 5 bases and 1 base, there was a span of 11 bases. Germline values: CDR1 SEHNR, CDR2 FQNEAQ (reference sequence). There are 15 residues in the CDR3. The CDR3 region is CASSLRRLNTGELFF. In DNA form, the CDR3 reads TGTGCCAGCAGCCTAAGACGGCTGAACACCGGGGAGCTGTTTTTT.

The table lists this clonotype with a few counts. This CDR3 is CASKNPTAEKLFF. CDR3 nucleotides: TGTGCCAGCAAAAATCCCACGGCGGAAAAACTGTTTTTT. The chain joins TRBV7-9 to TRBJ1-4, with D hard to call. The V end lost 7 bases, the J end lost 8 bases, and 14 bases lay between the germline ends. This CDR3 region has 13 residues. CDR1 is SEHNR and CDR2 is FQNEAQ in the germline V gene (reference sequence).

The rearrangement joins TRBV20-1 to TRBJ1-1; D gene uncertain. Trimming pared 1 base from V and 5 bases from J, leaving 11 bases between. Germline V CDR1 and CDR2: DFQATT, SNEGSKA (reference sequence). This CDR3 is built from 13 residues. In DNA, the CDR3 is TGCAGTGCTAGAGGGAGAATGCAAACTGAAGCTTTCTTT. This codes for CSARGRMQTEAFF.

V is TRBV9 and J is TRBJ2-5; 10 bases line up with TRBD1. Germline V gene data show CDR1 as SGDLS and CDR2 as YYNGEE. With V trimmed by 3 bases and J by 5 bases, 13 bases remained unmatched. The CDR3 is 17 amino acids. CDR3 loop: CASSERQGADIKETQYF. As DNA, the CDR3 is TGTGCCAGCAGCGAGAGACAGGGGGCTGATATTAAGGAGACCCAGTACTTC.

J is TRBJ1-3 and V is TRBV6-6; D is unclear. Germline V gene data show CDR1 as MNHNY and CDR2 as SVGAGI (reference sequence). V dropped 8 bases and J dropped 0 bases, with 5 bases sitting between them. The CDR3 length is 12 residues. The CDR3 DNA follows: TGTGCCAGCGGACCCTCTGGAAACACCATATATTTT. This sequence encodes CASGPSGNTIYF.

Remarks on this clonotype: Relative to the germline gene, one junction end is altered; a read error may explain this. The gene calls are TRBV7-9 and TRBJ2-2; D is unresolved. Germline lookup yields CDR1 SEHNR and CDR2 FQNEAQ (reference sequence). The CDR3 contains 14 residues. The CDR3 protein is CASTLSPNTGELFF. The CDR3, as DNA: TGTGCCAGCACCTTAAGTCCGAACACCGGGGAGCTGTTTTTT.

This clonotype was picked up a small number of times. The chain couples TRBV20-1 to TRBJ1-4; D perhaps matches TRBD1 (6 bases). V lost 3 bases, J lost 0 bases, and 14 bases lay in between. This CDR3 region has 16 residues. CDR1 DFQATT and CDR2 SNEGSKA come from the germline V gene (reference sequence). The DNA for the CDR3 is TGCAGTGCTAGTTCGGCGGGGGCTGCAACTAATGAAAAACTGTTTTTT. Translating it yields CSASSAGAATNEKLFF.

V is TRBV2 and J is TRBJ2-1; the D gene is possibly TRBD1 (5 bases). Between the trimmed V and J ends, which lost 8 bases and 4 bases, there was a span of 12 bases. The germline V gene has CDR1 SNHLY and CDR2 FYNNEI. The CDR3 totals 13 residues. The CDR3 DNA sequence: TGTGCCAGCTGGCAGGGTACATACAATGAGCAGTTCTTC. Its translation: CASWQGTYNEQFF.

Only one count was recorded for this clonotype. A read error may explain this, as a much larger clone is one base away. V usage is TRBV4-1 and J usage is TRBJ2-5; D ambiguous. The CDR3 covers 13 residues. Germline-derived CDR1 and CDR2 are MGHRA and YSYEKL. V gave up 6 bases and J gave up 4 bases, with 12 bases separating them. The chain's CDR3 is CASSSSTLETQYF. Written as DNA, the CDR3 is TGCGCCAGCAGTTCTTCCACGTTAGAGACCCAGTACTTC.

CDR3 coding DNA: TGCAGTGCTAGGGTCTTAGATGGGAGAGTGTACGAGCAGTACTTC. Protein product: CSARVLDGRVYEQYF. This chain connects TRBV20-1 to TRBJ2-7; the D gene is possibly TRBD2 (5 bases). CDR1 and CDR2 from the germline V gene are DFQATT and SNEGSKA (reference sequence). CDR3 length equals 15 residues. V was shortened by 3 bases and J by 4 bases, with 19 bases between the two germline ends.